The 21 T cell receptor beta chains in this list originate from one sample, sequenced in a study of beta chain features in type 1 diabetes. Expressed TCRB transcripts were sequenced because the entire RNA isolate underwent reverse transcription. Method: immunoSEQ multiplex PCR; TCRdb's copy keeps in-frame clones and lacks some. Among almost 350,000 clones listed, roughly a fifth were seen once. The source material was naive CD4+ T cells from blood. The receptor set was obtained from a woman aged 18-35 years in good health.

The J gene is TRBJ2-1, the V gene TRBV11-1, with 10 bases identical to TRBD2. CDR1 and CDR2 (germline): SGHAT, FQDESV (reference sequence). V lost 1 base, J lost 2 bases, and 5 bases stayed unmatched. This CDR3 is 17 amino acids long. This CDR3 is CASSLDGSGGAYNEQFF. The CDR3 DNA is TGTGCCAGCAGCTTAGATGGGAGCGGGGGGGCCTACAATGAGCAGTTCTTC.

This clone occurred a few times. This chain joins TRBV7-8 and TRBJ1-2; TRBD1 agrees at 7 bases. The CDR3 extends over 15 amino acids. The germline CDR1 and CDR2 sequences are SGHVS and FQNEAQ. With V trimmed by 7 bases and J by 3 bases, 11 bases remained unmatched. CDR3 in amino acids: CASTLQSTGDYGYTF. Written as DNA, the CDR3 is TGTGCCAGCACCCTCCAGTCCACAGGGGACTATGGCTACACCTTC.

To note about this clone: Other DNA sequences from this sample encode an identical CDR3 as well. The CDR3 nucleotides read TGCGCCAGCAGCCCAGGGACTAGCGGAAGCACAGATACGCAGTATTTT. Amino acids: CASSPGTSGSTDTQYF. J is TRBJ2-3 and V is TRBV5-1; 11 bases are a match to TRBD2. With 4 bases clipped from V and 0 bases from J, the junction kept 4 bases outside the gene matches. Germline V lookup: CDR1 SGHRS, CDR2 YFSETQ. The CDR3 loop spans 16 amino acids.

A word on this clone: An end of the junction does not agree with germline; a read error may underlie this. The rearrangement uses TRBV7-9 and TRBJ1-2; no clear D gene. The CDR3 is made up of 10 amino acids. Germline CDR1 and CDR2: SEHNR and FQNEAQ (reference sequence). This CDR3 reads CASSPTREAF. In DNA, the CDR3 is TGTGCCAGCAGCCCAACGAGGGAAGCCTTC.

The rearrangement links TRBV30 to TRBJ1-1; D gene ambiguous. CDR1 is GTSNPN and CDR2 is SVGIG in the germline V gene (reference sequence). The CDR3 totals 13 residues. Trimming stripped 7 bases from V and 0 bases from J, with 12 bases between. This chain's CDR3 is CALKRGVNTEAFF. The CDR3 DNA is TGTGCCTTAAAACGAGGAGTGAACACTGAAGCTTTCTTT.

This clone was found a few times. J is TRBJ1-1 and V is TRBV9; D gene ambiguous. Trimming took 4 bases from V and 0 from J, leaving 13 bases between them. The germline V gene has CDR1 SGDLS and CDR2 YYNGEE. The CDR3 has 15 amino acids. The CDR3 nucleotides read TGTGCCAGCAGCCATAACCCGCGGATGAACACTGAAGCTTTCTTT. Its translation: CASSHNPRMNTEAFF.

The chain recombines TRBV7-2 with TRBJ2-1; a weak D match, TRBD1 (6 bases). CDR1 and CDR2 from the germline V gene are SGHTA and FQGNSA. CDR3 length equals 14 residues. V dropped 6 bases and J dropped 8 bases, with 17 bases sitting between them. The CDR3 coding sequence is TGTGCCAGCAGGAACAGTGGCAGGGGCGATGAGCAGTTCTTC. Amino acid sequence: CASRNSGRGDEQFF. The full variable domain, completed using reference TRBV7-2 and TRBJ2-1, is GAGVSQSPSNKVTEKGKDVELRCDPISGHTALYWYRQSLGQGLEFLIYFQGNSAPDKSGLPSDRFSAERTGGSVSTLTIQRTQQEDSAVYLCASRNSGRGDEQFFGPGTRLTVL.

The V call is TRBV4-1, the J call TRBJ1-2; D is perhaps TRBD1 (5 bases). Germline CDR1 is MGHRA and CDR2 is YSYEKL. The V gene lost 1 base and the J gene lost 5 bases, with 14 bases spanning the gap. The CDR3 is 15 residues long. In nucleotides, the CDR3 is TGCGCCAGCAGCCAAGGGACATCGTCGCGTTATGGCTACACCTTC. Its protein product is CASSQGTSSRYGYTF.

This clone has only a few counts. V usage is TRBV18 and J usage is TRBJ1-1; TRBD1 is a possible D gene (6 bases). The CDR3 spans 13 residues. Deletions cut 6 bases from V and 1 base from J, with 9 bases between. CDR1 KGHSH and CDR2 LQKENI come from the germline V gene. This CDR3 reads CASSRGANTEAFF. The CDR3 bases are TGTGCCAGCTCTCGGGGGGCGAACACTGAAGCTTTCTTT.

The genes are TRBV5-1 and TRBJ2-5; 9 positions agree with TRBD2. The V gene end was trimmed by 0 bases and the J gene end by 5 bases; junction bases not matched to a gene: 5. Germline CDR1 is SGHRS and CDR2 is YFSETQ. This CDR3 comprises 15 residues. The CDR3 sequence: CASSLVASGDETQYF. The DNA of the CDR3 is TGCGCCAGCAGCTTGGTGGCTAGCGGGGACGAGACCCAGTACTTC.

This clone was counted a single time. The chain couples TRBV4-1 to TRBJ2-6; D is possibly TRBD1 (6 bases). Germline V gives CDR1 MGHRA, CDR2 YSYEKL. This CDR3 contains 16 residues. With 3 bases removed from V and 2 bases from J, the gap between germline ends came to 11 bases. The CDR3 region has the DNA TGCGCCAGCAGCCAGGAACAGGGAGCTGGGGCCAACGTCCTGACTTTC. The encoded protein is CASSQEQGAGANVLTF.

This clone was found a few times. V gene TRBV7-9 combines with J gene TRBJ2-7; D possibly corresponds to TRBD2 (5 bases). CDR1 SEHNR and CDR2 FQNEAQ come from the germline V gene (reference sequence). The length of the CDR3 is 14 residues. V shed 3 bases and J shed 11 bases, with 20 bases lying between them. The CDR3 region has the DNA TGTGCCAGCAGCTTCTCGTCCCGACCTAGCTGGAAGTACTTC. Protein product: CASSFSSRPSWKYF.

CDR3 in DNA: TGCGCCAGCAGCCAGGGGGGAATCGCGTACAATGAGCAGTTCTTC. Amino acids: CASSQGGIAYNEQFF. The gene calls are TRBV4-1 and TRBJ2-1; TRBD2 is a possible D gene (6 bases). V lost 3 bases to trimming and J lost 4 bases, with 13 bases between them. The CDR3 is 15 residues long. Per the germline V gene, CDR1 is MGHRA and CDR2 is YSYEKL.

This clone was detected only a few times. V usage is TRBV5-4 and J usage is TRBJ2-2; D ambiguous. Trimming pared 4 bases from V and 0 bases from J, leaving 4 bases between. The CDR3 consists of 13 residues. Germline V gene lookup returns CDR1 SGHNT and CDR2 YYREEE (reference sequence). The CDR3 DNA sequence: TGTGCCAGCAGCCCTTCGAACACCGGGGAGCTGTTTTTT. It codes for CASSPSNTGELFF. The whole variable domain, filled in from reference TRBV5-4 and TRBJ2-2, reads ETGVTQSPTHLIKTRGQQVTLRCSSQSGHNTVSWYQQALGQGPQFIFQYYREEENGRGNFPPRFSGLQFPNYSSELNVNALELDDSALYLCASSPSNTGELFFGEGSRLTVL.

This chain joins TRBV18 and TRBJ2-1, with D possibly being TRBD2 (6 bases). The germline CDR1 and CDR2 sequences are KGHSH and LQKENI. V was cut by 2 bases and J by 7 bases, with 9 bases left in between. The CDR3 is 13 amino acids. This CDR3 reads CASSPVSGNEQFF. The CDR3 DNA follows: TGTGCCAGCTCACCAGTAAGCGGGAATGAGCAGTTCTTC.

To note about this clone: Other DNA sequences in the sample encode the same CDR3. The chain has TRBV18 and TRBJ2-5, with D tentatively TRBD2 (6 bases). The CDR3 is made up of 13 amino acids. V lost 3 bases and J 2 bases, leaving 7 bases between the germline ends. Germline CDR1 reads KGHSH; CDR2 reads LQKENI. CDR3 protein: CASSPGGQETQYF. DNA for the CDR3: TGTGCCAGCTCACCCGGGGGTCAAGAGACCCAGTACTTC.

V is TRBV5-8 and J is TRBJ2-7, with D perhaps matching TRBD1 (5 bases). V was cut by 0 bases and J by 5 bases, with 9 bases left in between. The V gene's germline CDR1 is SGHTS and CDR2 YDEGEE. The CDR3 is made up of 13 amino acids. Here the CDR3 reads CASSLDRRHEQYF. CDR3 sequence (DNA): TGTGCCAGCAGCTTGGACAGGCGACACGAGCAGTACTTC.

The genes are TRBV30 and TRBJ2-7; D is unresolved. The CDR3 is made up of 11 amino acids. The germline gives CDR1 GTSNPN, CDR2 SVGIG (reference sequence). Trimming took off 0 bases at V and 3 bases at J, with 3 bases between the two ends. The CDR3 loop reads CAWSVLYEQYF. CDR3 DNA sequence: TGTGCCTGGAGTGTACTCTACGAGCAGTACTTC.

The V call is TRBV13, the J call TRBJ2-7, with D possibly being TRBD1 (5 bases). The CDR3 is made up of 12 amino acids. Germline CDR1 is PRHDT and CDR2 is FYEKMQ (reference sequence). V lost 5 bases and J lost 2, with 7 bases in between. The CDR3 DNA follows: TGTGCCAGCAGCCTGGACACCTACGAGCAGTACTTC. Translating gives CASSLDTYEQYF.

The rearrangement joins TRBV5-1 to TRBJ2-5; D might be TRBD2 (5 bases). The CDR3 runs 14 residues. V was cut by 0 bases and J by 6 bases, with 12 bases left in between. Germline V gene lookup returns CDR1 SGHRS and CDR2 YFSETQ. CDR3 in amino acids: CASSLDVGRKTQYF. As DNA, the CDR3 is TGCGCCAGCAGCTTGGATGTGGGGAGAAAGACCCAGTACTTC.

The gene calls are TRBV4-3 and TRBJ2-1; the D gene is possibly TRBD1 (5 bases). The CDR3 runs 12 residues. V was clipped by 2 bases and J by 6 bases, with 5 bases between them. Germline loops: CDR1 LGHNA, CDR2 YSLEER. In nucleotides, the CDR3 is TGCGCCAGCAGCCAACAGGGCAATGAGCAGTTCTTC. It yields the protein CASSQQGNEQFF.